These 23 T cell receptor beta chains share one sample of origin, sequenced in a study of T cells in Graves' hyperthyroidism and ophthalmopathy. From RNA transcripts, TCR beta CDR3 regions were amplified. The study used the HTBI primer set for a first-round RT-PCR of the TCR CDR3. TCRdb reanalysed the multiplex PCR reads using MiXCR and keeps one entry per CDR3 protein. Among hundreds of thousands of distinct CDR3 sequences listed, about a fifth were seen once. Sequencing input: blood. These receptors originate from a man aged 25 to 45 with Graves' ophthalmopathy.

CDR3 amino acids: CASSQERSSGDTGELFF. CDR3 nucleotides: TGTGCCAGCAGCCAAGAGAGGTCTAGCGGGGACACCGGGGAGCTGTTTTTT. This chain connects TRBV4-2 to TRBJ2-2, with 9 bases aligning to TRBD2. The germline CDR1 and CDR2 sequences are LGHNA and YNFKEQ. The CDR3 sequence is 17 residues long. After removal of 0 bases from V and 3 bases from J, the junction contained 5 bases not matched to a gene.

This clonotype was detected ten times or more. The chain combines TRBV10-3 with TRBJ2-7, with 10 bases that match TRBD1. This CDR3 has 15 amino acids. The V gene end was trimmed by 4 bases and the J gene end by 3 bases; junction bases not matched to a gene: 6. Germline CDR1 is ENHRY and CDR2 is SYGVKD. The CDR3 loop reads CAISGGQGRVYEQYF. The CDR3, as DNA: TGTGCCATCAGTGGGGGACAGGGGAGAGTCTACGAGCAGTACTTC.

This clonotype was observed at least ten times. This sequence joins TRBV11-2 and TRBJ2-7; 11 bases are shared with TRBD2. V was clipped by 5 bases and J by 7 bases; unmatched bases: 10. This CDR3 is built from 15 residues. Germline lookup yields CDR1 SGHAT and CDR2 FQNNGV. Here the CDR3 reads CASSGANSGRGEQYF. The CDR3 DNA follows: TGTGCCAGCAGCGGCGCGAATAGCGGGAGGGGGGAGCAGTACTTC.

The chain carries TRBV3-2 and TRBJ2-3; the D segment call TRBD2 is taken from the table without a DNA check. TRBV3-2 is termed a pseudogene. The CDR3 is made up of 12 amino acids. CDR3 in amino acids: CASSHAGGAQYF. CDR3 coding DNA: TGTGCCAGCAGCCATGCGGGGGGAGCGCAGTATTTT.

The rearrangement links TRBV11-2 to TRBJ2-1; D perhaps matches TRBD2 (6 bases). The germline V and J ends were trimmed by 2 bases and 2 bases, with 25 bases remaining between them. Germline CDR1 and CDR2: SGHAT and FQNNGV. This CDR3 spans 20 amino acids. CDR3 protein: CASSLWGGVDLLGAYNEQFF. Here the CDR3 DNA reads TGTGCCAGCAGCTTATGGGGCGGGGTTGATCTCCTGGGGGCCTACAATGAGCAGTTCTTC.

This clonotype has more than one count but fewer than ten. V usage is TRBV9 and J usage is TRBJ2-7; 8 nucleotides align to TRBD1. The CDR3 is 16 residues long. Germline V lookup: CDR1 SGDLS, CDR2 YYNGEE. Unmatched junction bases numbered 10, after V lost 4 bases and J lost 1 base. As DNA, the CDR3 is TGTGCCAGCAGCCCAAGAAAGCAGGGGGCGTCCTACGAGCAGTACTTC. Amino acids: CASSPRKQGASYEQYF.

V and J are TRBV10-3 and TRBJ2-2, with 12 bases that match TRBD1. This CDR3 region has 18 residues. CDR1 is ENHRY, CDR2 SYGVKD, per germline. V dropped 0 bases and J dropped 4; count of bases not matched to a gene: 6. CDR3 coding DNA: TGTGCCATCAGTGAGTCAAGGGGGACAGGGGGCACCACCGGGGAGCTGTTTTTT. This codes for CAISESRGTGGTTGELFF.

This clonotype has at least ten counts. This chain connects TRBV28 to TRBJ1-1; D perhaps matches TRBD1 (5 bases). Trimming took 5 bases from V and 1 from J, leaving 14 bases between them. Germline-derived CDR1 and CDR2 are MDHEN and SYDVKM. The CDR3 has 15 residues. CDR3 nucleotide sequence: TGTGCCAGCAGTCGATCGGGACCCTCGAACACTGAAGCTTTCTTT. It is translated as CASSRSGPSNTEAFF.

At least ten counts were recorded for this clonotype. The CDR3 DNA is TGTGCCAGCAGCTTACCAGGGACAGGGTCCTACGAGCAGTACTTC. As protein: CASSLPGTGSYEQYF. The V gene is TRBV7-9, the J gene TRBJ2-7; TRBD1 aligns across 9 bases. Germline CDR1 is SEHNR and CDR2 is FQNEAQ (reference sequence). CDR3 length: 15 amino acids. The J segment lost 1 base and the V segment lost 2 bases, leaving 3 bases of the junction unmatched.

The V and J genes are TRBV30 and TRBJ2-2; 10 nucleotides align to TRBD1. CDR1 GTSNPN and CDR2 SVGIG come from the germline V gene (reference sequence). The CDR3 spans 13 residues. The V and J ends lost 5 bases and 9 bases, in that order; junction bases with no gene match: 6. CDR3 DNA: TGTGCCTGGGGGACAGGGGCCTCCCGGGAGCTGTTTTTT. It is translated as CAWGTGASRELFF. Using reference TRBV30 and TRBJ2-2 for the parts outside the CDR3, the full variable domain is SQTIHQWPATLVQPVGSPLSLECTVEGTSNPNLYWYRQAAGRGLQLLFYSVGIGQISSEVPQNLSASRPQDRQFILSSKKLLLSDSGFYLCAWGTGASRELFFGEGSRLTVL.

This clonotype was counted a few times. The J gene is TRBJ2-3, the V gene TRBV5-1, with 8 bases lining up with TRBD1. From germline, CDR1 is SGHRS and CDR2 YFSETQ. CDR3 size: 19 residues. V gave up 2 bases and J gave up 2 bases; unmatched junction bases: 16. In nucleotides, the CDR3 is TGCGCCAGCAGCTTAACCTCCATCGCCGCAGGGGGCCCCACAGATACGCAGTATTTT. Translation: CASSLTSIAAGGPTDTQYF.

This clonotype has more than one count but fewer than ten. The chain employs TRBV9 and TRBJ1-6; the match to TRBD1 covers 7 bases. V dropped 0 bases and J dropped 6; count of bases not matched to a gene: 3. The CDR3 has 15 residues. CDR1 is SGDLS, CDR2 YYNGEE, per germline. The chain's CDR3 is CASSVGQGTNSPLHF. In nucleotides, the CDR3 is TGTGCCAGCAGCGTAGGACAGGGAACTAATTCACCCCTCCACTTT.

This CDR3 is CASSRVLYEQYF. The CDR3 DNA sequence: TGTGCCAGCAGCAGGGTGCTCTACGAGCAGTACTTC. The rearrangement links TRBV2 to TRBJ2-7; tentatively, D is TRBD1 (5 bases). V was trimmed by 6 bases and J by 3 bases, leaving 9 bases between them. Per the germline V gene, CDR1 is SNHLY and CDR2 is FYNNEI. The CDR3 sequence is 12 residues long.

This clonotype came up many times. The rearrangement links TRBV2 to TRBJ2-7, with 8 bases lining up with TRBD1. There are 14 residues in the CDR3. The J segment lost 6 bases and the V segment lost 10 bases, leaving 14 bases of the junction unmatched. Looked up from germline, CDR1 is SNHLY and CDR2 is FYNNEI. The CDR3 nucleotides read TGTGCCATAGGCTCACCTGGGACAGGTGTCGAGCAGTACTTC. Amino acids: CAIGSPGTGVEQYF.

This clonotype was seen at least ten times. The chain employs TRBV7-2 and TRBJ2-3; 8 nucleotides agree with TRBD2. J lost 3 bases, V lost 2 bases, and 7 bases had no gene match. CDR3 length: 16 amino acids. The germline gives CDR1 SGHTA, CDR2 FQGNSA. The CDR3 loop is CASSLLRGGTTDTQYF. CDR3 DNA sequence: TGTGCCAGCAGCTTACTTCGGGGGGGAACTACAGATACGCAGTATTTT. Drawing the rest from reference TRBV7-2 and TRBJ2-3, the complete variable domain is GAGVSQSPSNKVTEKGKDVELRCDPISGHTALYWYRQSLGQGLEFLIYFQGNSAPDKSGLPSDRFSAERTGGSVSTLTIQRTQQEDSAVYLCASSLLRGGTTDTQYFGPGTRLTVL.

The chain joins TRBV24-1 to TRBJ2-2, with 8 bases that match TRBD1. The germline gives CDR1 KGHDR, CDR2 SFDVKD. J was trimmed by 1 base and V by 9 bases; bases with no gene match: 3. CDR3 length: 14 amino acids. CDR3 residues: CATEGTGNTGELFF. In nucleotides, the CDR3 is TGTGCCACCGAGGGGACAGGGAACACCGGGGAGCTGTTTTTT.

CDR3 protein: CASSVRTSYNEQFF. CDR3 sequence (DNA): TGTGCCAGCAGTGTGAGAACGTCCTACAATGAGCAGTTCTTC. This rearrangement joins TRBV27 to TRBJ2-1, with D unclear. This CDR3 comprises 14 residues. Germline V gene lookup returns CDR1 MNHEY and CDR2 SMNVEV (reference sequence). Trimming pared 5 bases from V and 1 base from J, leaving 9 bases between.

This rearrangement joins TRBV7-2 to TRBJ2-5; TRBD2 might be the D (5 bases). Per germline, CDR1 SGHTA and CDR2 FQGNSA. V lost 2 bases to trimming and J lost 5 bases, with 18 bases between them. This CDR3 spans 16 amino acids. The CDR3 spells CASSLTGMASSETQYF. The CDR3 DNA sequence: TGTGCCAGCAGCTTAACTGGCATGGCTAGCTCTGAGACCCAGTACTTC. Using reference TRBV7-2 and TRBJ2-5 for the parts outside the CDR3, the full variable domain is GAGVSQSPSNKVTEKGKDVELRCDPISGHTALYWYRQSLGQGLEFLIYFQGNSAPDKSGLPSDRFSAERTGGSVSTLTIQRTQQEDSAVYLCASSLTGMASSETQYFGPGTRLLVL.

This chain uses TRBV27 with TRBJ2-7, with D unclear. Per germline, CDR1 MNHEY and CDR2 SMNVEV (reference sequence). This CDR3 region has 13 residues. The ends were cut back, 5 bases at V and 3 bases at J, with 11 bases in the middle. DNA of the CDR3: TGTGCCAGCAGTCCTAGATCCTACTACGAGCAGTACTTC. Translated, it gives CASSPRSYYEQYF.

The J gene is TRBJ1-2, the V gene TRBV28; D is possibly TRBD1 (6 bases). Germline assignment: CDR1 MDHEN and CDR2 SYDVKM. V was shortened by 9 bases and J by 5 bases, with 19 bases between the two germline ends. The CDR3 runs 14 residues. CDR3 DNA: TGTGCCAGTTACCCCGGACAGTCTCCGTATGGCTACACCTTC. The encoded protein is CASYPGQSPYGYTF.

This clonotype was counted at least ten times. This rearrangement joins TRBV3-1 to TRBJ2-7; D may be TRBD1 (5 bases). V was pared by 0 bases and J by 6 bases, with 6 bases between. The CDR3 sequence is 12 residues long. CDR1 and CDR2 from the germline V gene are LGHDT and YNNKEL (reference sequence). CDR3 loop: CASSQEGVEQYF. DNA for the CDR3: TGTGCCAGCAGCCAAGAAGGGGTCGAGCAGTACTTC.

This clonotype was recorded at least ten times. The rearrangement joins TRBV20-1 to TRBJ2-5, with D possibly being TRBD2 (6 bases). Between the trimmed V and J ends, which lost 6 bases and 3 bases, there was a span of 11 bases. Germline V gene lookup returns CDR1 DFQATT and CDR2 SNEGSKA (reference sequence). This CDR3 spans 12 amino acids. The chain's CDR3 is CSARDWEETQYF. The CDR3 coding sequence is TGCAGTGCAAGGGACTGGGAAGAGACCCAGTACTTC.

The chain has TRBV20-1 and TRBJ2-7, with 8 nucleotides matching TRBD2. Germline V lookup: CDR1 DFQATT, CDR2 SNEGSKA (reference sequence). Trimming at V came to 5 bases and at J to 1 base, leaving 4 bases not matched to a gene. The CDR3 covers 13 residues. The CDR3: CSAPRGGSYEQYF. The CDR3 DNA follows: TGCAGTGCTCCCCGGGGGGGGTCCTACGAGCAGTACTTC.